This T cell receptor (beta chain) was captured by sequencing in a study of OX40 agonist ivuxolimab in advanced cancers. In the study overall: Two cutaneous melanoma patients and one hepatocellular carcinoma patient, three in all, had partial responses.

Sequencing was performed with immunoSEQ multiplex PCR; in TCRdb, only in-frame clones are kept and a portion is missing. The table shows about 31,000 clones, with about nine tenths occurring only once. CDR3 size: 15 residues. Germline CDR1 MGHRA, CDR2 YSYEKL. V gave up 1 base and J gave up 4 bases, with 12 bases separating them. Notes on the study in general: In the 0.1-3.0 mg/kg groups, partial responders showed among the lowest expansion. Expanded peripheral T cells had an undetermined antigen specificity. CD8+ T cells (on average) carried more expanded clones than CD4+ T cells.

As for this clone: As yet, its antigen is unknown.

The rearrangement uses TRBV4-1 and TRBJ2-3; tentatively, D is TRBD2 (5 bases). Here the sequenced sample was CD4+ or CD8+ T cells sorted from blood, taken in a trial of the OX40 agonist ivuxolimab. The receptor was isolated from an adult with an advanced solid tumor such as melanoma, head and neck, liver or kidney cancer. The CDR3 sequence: CASSQVPGNADTQYF. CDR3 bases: TGCGCCAGCAGCCAAGTACCCGGGAACGCAGATACGCAGTATTTT.